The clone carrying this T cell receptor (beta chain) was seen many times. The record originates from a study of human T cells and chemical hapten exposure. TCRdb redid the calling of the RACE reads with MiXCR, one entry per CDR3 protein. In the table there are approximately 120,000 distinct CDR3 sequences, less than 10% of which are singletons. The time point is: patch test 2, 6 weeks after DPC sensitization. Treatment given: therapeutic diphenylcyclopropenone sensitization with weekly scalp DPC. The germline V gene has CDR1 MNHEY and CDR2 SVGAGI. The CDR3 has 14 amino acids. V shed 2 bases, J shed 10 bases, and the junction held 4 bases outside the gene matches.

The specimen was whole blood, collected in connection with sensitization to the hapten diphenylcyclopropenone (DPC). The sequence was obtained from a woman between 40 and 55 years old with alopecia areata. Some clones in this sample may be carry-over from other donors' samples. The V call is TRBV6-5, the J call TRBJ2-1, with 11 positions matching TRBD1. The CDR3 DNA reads TGTGCCAGCAGTTACCGGACAGGGGGCTTGGAGCAGTTCTTC. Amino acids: CASSYRTGGLEQFF.